This T cell receptor (beta chain) was obtained from a study of T cell responses to AZD1222 COVID-19 vaccine (dated by TCRdb to 2020 to 2023). Study-wide context: A total of 230 to 250 trial participants underwent TCR sequencing, of whom about 210 received two doses of AZD1222 and 26 received two doses of the MenACWY control vaccine. Trial participants were enrolled by age into subgroups of 18-55, 56-69 and 70-plus years, and 148, 28 and 57 TCR-sequenced participants, respectively, were included in these subgroups. What the authors observed across the whole study: Conclusions about previously exposed vaccinees were limited because only a handful of AZD1222 recipients were SARS-CoV-2 seropositive at baseline. After two AZD1222 doses, both the breadth and the depth of spike-specific TCRs were significantly higher than at day 0 and than in MenACWY recipients. The 56-69-year group was small, and its depth increase did not reach significance, likely because of low power. No day 14 peak-response samples were available, so repertoires were characterized only after the peak T cell response. Reportedly, close to half of the unique spike-specific TCRs recognized epitopes lying outside the regions that are mutated in the B.1.351 and B.1.1.7 variants. The vaccine-associated CD4 TCRs covered the entire spike protein, and the dominant responses fell in regions 160-218 and 743-854. Participants were mostly white British and included more females than males, and it was suggested by the authors that clonal diversity may have been underestimated.

The intended sense of this specimen's time point label: about 28 days (+/-7) after the second vaccine dose. AZD1222 recipients with second doses at about 4 weeks or about 12 weeks were pooled, because spike-specific TCR depth and breadth did not differ between schedules. Vaccinee samples came from UK trials COV001 and COV002, including a single-blind randomized controlled phase 2/3 trial of AZD1222 (ChAdOx1 nCoV-19) in healthy adults. For TCRbeta chain sequencing, PBMC samples were collected from trial participants at day 0 and at day 28 after the second dose. This clone has just a few counts. No antigen is known for it. Base qualities are not recorded, but no much larger clone differs from it by a single base. The CDR3 regions of human TCRbeta chains were subjected to immunosequencing. The authors' pipeline ran thus. TCRs in the repertoires were compared against a reference library of SARS-CoV-2-specific TCRs that had been generated with the MIRA antigen-specificity platform. Breadth meant the fraction of unique TCRs that were SARS-CoV-2-associated, whereas depth meant the fraction of total T cells that were SARS-CoV-2-associated. Using the MIRA data, each spike-specific TCR was assigned both to the spike region to which the TCR was reactive and to a CD4 or CD8 class. Log10-transformed breadth and depth values were compared by one-way ANOVA with Sidak's multiple comparisons tests. Drawn from immuneACCESS, this table holds only the in-frame rearrangements with V and J called that TCRdb kept. Clones are partly lost; checked studies trace under half to an unresolved V gene and leave the rest unexplained. For V, J and clone size, that table is used; D and trimming come from the DNA. The sample profile shows more than 120,000 clones; 92% of them were found once. The top ten hold about a tenth of the sample.

From cysteine to phenylalanine, the CDR3 is 13 amino acids long. Left in the record is the CDR3 DNA by itself, 39 bases read in frame from the first base. From a lookup of the germline V gene, CDR1 and CDR2 are SGHDN and FVKESK. The V end loses 3 bases and the J end loses 8 bases, and a stretch of 13 bases separates them. The sequence came from an adult who received the AZD1222 COVID-19 vaccine. The sample consisted of peripheral blood, taken 28 days after the second AZD1222 dose. The chain is assembled from TRBV14 and TRBJ1-2; the D gene identity is not certain. CDR3 reads: CASSQGDFQGYTF. DNA sequence: TGTGCCAGCAGCCAGGGCGATTTCCAGGGCTACACCTTC.